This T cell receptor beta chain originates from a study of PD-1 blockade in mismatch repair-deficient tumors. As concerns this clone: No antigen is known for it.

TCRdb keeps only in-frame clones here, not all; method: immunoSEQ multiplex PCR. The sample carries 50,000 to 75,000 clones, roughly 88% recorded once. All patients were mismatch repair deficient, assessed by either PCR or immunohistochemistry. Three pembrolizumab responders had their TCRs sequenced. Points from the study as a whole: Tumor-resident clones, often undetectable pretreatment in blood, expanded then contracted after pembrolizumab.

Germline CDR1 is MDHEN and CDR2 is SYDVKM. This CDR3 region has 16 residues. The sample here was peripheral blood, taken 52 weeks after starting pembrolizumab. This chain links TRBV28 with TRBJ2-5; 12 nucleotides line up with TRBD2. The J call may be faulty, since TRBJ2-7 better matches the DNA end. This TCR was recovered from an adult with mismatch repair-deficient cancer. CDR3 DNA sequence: TGTGCCAGCAGTTTAGGACTAGCGGGACGCCTCTACGAGCAGTACTTC. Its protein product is CASSLGLAGRLYEQYF.